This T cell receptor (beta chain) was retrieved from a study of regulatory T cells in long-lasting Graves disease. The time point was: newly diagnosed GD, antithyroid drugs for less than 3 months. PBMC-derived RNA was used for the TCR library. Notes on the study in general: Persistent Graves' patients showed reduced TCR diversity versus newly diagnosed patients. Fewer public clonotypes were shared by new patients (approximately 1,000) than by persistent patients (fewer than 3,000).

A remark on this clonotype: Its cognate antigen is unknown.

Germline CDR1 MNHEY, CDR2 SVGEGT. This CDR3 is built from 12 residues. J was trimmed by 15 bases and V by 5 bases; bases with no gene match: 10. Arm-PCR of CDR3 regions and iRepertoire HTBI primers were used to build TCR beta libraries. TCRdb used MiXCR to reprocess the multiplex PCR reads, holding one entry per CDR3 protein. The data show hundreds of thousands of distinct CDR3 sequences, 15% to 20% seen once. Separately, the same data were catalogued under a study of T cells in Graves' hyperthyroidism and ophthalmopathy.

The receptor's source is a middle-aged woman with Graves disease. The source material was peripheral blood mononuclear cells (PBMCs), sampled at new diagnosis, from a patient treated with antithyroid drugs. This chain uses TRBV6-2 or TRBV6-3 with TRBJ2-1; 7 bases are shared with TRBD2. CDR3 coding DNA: TGTGCCAGCAGTCGGGGGGATTCCTGGCTGTTCTTC. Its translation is CASSRGDSWLFF.